The present TCR beta chain was sequenced within a study of T cells expressing NK-cell markers. Study context: The TCR beta repertoires originated in sorted CD3+CD56+NKG2C+, CD3+CD56+NKG2C- and CD3+CD56-NKG2C+ T cells. Seven donors tested HCMV-seropositive and one tested seronegative among the eight sequenced.

TCRdb re-called the 5' RACE reads and shows each CDR3 protein once, DNA omitted. The table for this sample gives about 260,000 distinct CDR3 sequences. Points on this clonotype: Antigen unknown.

CDR3 length: 15 amino acids. Germline CDR1 DFQATT, CDR2 SNEGSKA (reference sequence). Study findings and constraints: The study did not resolve the HCMV specificity of expanded NKG2C+ T cell clones. Dominant NKG2C+ clonotypes made up roughly 1.0-8% of CD8+ T cells in roughly 6 donors.

V gene TRBV20-1 combines with J gene TRBJ1-2; lacking DNA, the TRBD1 call made by TCRdb goes unchecked. Source material: blood T cells: a sorted CD56 or NKG2C T cell subset, CD4+ or CD8+ T cells, or bulk PBMC T cells (not recorded which). The TCR comes from a woman between 18 and 70 years old in good health. The CDR3 sequence: CSATRTGPANYGYTF.